This entry concerns a single T cell receptor (beta chain). Only one count was recorded for this clonotype. What antigen it recognizes has not been identified. No clone much larger than this one lies a single base away; base qualities are absent. This sample was taken from a study of blood T cells in healthy people across ages (dated by TCRdb to 2014 to 2015). Some background on the complete study: Template switching captured roughly one uniquely barcoded TCR beta cDNA molecule per two T cells in model experiments. Donors were grouped into four age groups: young (average 16 years), middle-aged (around 39), aged (around 60) and long-lived (approximately 82). For two donors (one aged 18 to 30 and one aged 80 or older), the study analyzed two additional independent replicas of 1 million unique cDNA reads from the same blood draw. Donors of different ages were randomly distributed across sequencing lanes to avoid experimental bias. To track age-related changes in TCR beta repertoire diversity, the study relied on deep sequencing normalized with unique cDNA molecular identifiers.

The donors were some 36 Caucasian individuals from Russia, aged roughly 6 to 90 years, who were systemically healthy. Approximately 10 milliliters of peripheral blood were collected from each donor into EDTA-treated Vacutainer tubes. PBMCs were isolated by Ficoll-Paque density-gradient centrifugation, with at least 6 million obtained per sample. Total RNA, at least 6 micrograms per sample, was extracted from PBMCs with Trizol reagent. Naive CD45RAhigh/CD27high T cell percentages were measured by flow cytometry on a PBMC aliquot from every donor. To prepare the library, 5' RACE was applied. Reads for this sample came from an Illumina HiSeq 2500. A second about 7 to 11 cycle PCR used a sample-barcoded 5' primer and a J-beta primer mix. A unique molecular identifier was introduced onto each TCR beta cDNA molecule by a template-switch 5' adaptor carrying 12 random nucleotides. Each sample yielded at least 2.5 million CDR3-containing paired-end reads. First-strand cDNA synthesis was performed from all RNA using the Mint cDNA synthesis kit, with priming by a TRBC-specific oligonucleotide. Following uracil-DNA glycosylase treatment, all cDNA underwent a first 18-cycle PCR with the universal primers M1SS and BC2_uni_R. Regarding the original processing steps: For normalization, 1 million high-quality reads, each with a distinct molecular identifier, were randomly selected from each sample. Instead of being binned into consensus sequences, reads with shared molecular identifiers were discarded. MiTCR, run with a Q25 quality threshold and the strictest error-elimination algorithm, handled CDR3 identification, clonotype clustering and error correction. A nonparametric unseen species model with Euler transformation was used to estimate lower-bound total TCR beta diversity. Clones were called with MiXCR by TCRdb after fastp trimmed the public reads at Q25, and only in-frame beta chains were retained. Each entry merges the rows of one CDR3 protein and shows their most common DNA and genes. These V and J calls are TCRdb output, not the study's own analysis. The sample has around 800,000 distinct CDR3 sequences on record, less than 80% of them singletons. The ten largest clones add up to about 27% of the sample.

Reading from cysteine to phenylalanine, the CDR3 counts 15 amino acids. Only the CDR3 DNA is retained, 45 bases long and in frame from the first base. The germline V gene sets CDR1 to MNHEY and CDR2 to SVGAGI. V loses 5 bases of germline sequence and J loses 3 bases, and the interval between the two ends is 17 bases. The study at large found these results: A strong correlation was found between observed TCR beta diversity and the percentage of naive T cells measured by flow cytometry. Estimates of total diversity based on one million sequenced T cells were considered lower bounds and underestimates. Bulk unsorted PBMC profiling prevented conclusive comparison of naive and antigen-experienced compartments. Because donor CMV infection status was unknown, age-related changes in expanded clonotypes were potentially confounded. As age increased, observed TCR beta diversity per million T cells dropped in a roughly linear way, and a significant reduction was already evident by age 40. Compared with the aged group, more naive CD4+ T cells, fewer expanded clones and increased TCR diversity were shown by the long-lived group, suggesting age selection.

Material: blood. The sequence was collected from a man aged 30 to 45 in good health. The chain uses TRBV6-5 and TRBJ2-7; the D match is possibly TRBD1 or TRBD2, with 5 bases aligned in each. Read as DNA, the sequence is TGTGCCAGCAGTCTTGGCCGGGGCGGCTTCTACGAGCAGTACTTC. Its translation reads: CASSLGRGGFYEQYF.